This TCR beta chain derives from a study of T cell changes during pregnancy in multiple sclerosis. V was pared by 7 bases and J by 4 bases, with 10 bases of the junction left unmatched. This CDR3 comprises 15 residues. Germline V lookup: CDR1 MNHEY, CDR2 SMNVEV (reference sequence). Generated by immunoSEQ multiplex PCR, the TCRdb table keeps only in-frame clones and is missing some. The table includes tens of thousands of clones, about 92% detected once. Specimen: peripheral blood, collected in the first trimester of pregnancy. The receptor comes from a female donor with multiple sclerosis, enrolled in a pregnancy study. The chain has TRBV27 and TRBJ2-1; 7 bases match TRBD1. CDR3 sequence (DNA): TGTGCCAGCACCCAGACAGGGTCCCCTTACAATGAGCAGTTCTTC. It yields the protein CASTQTGSPYNEQFF.